Following are 16 T cell receptor beta chains from one sample sequenced in a study of T cells in Graves' hyperthyroidism and ophthalmopathy. Amplification of TCR beta CDR3 regions was performed using RNA transcripts as template. HTBI primers drove first-round RT-PCR of the TCR CDR3. One entry per CDR3 protein, called by TCRdb with MiXCR from the multiplex PCR reads. The sample has some 700,000 distinct CDR3 sequences; around 15% are singletons. The sample was blood. Receptor source: a man over 45 with Graves' hyperthyroidism.

The chain carries TRBV2 and TRBJ2-1; 8 bases agree with TRBD2. Trimming cost V 7 bases and J 5 bases; bases outside gene matches: 10. The V gene's germline CDR1 is SNHLY and CDR2 FYNNEI. The CDR3 loop spans 15 amino acids. The CDR3 region is CASMKRLATHNEQFF. DNA for the CDR3: TGTGCCAGCATGAAGCGACTAGCGACCCACAATGAGCAGTTCTTC.

This clonotype was seen many times. V is TRBV15 and J is TRBJ1-1; no reliable D call. V was clipped by 6 bases and J by 1 base, with 6 bases between them. CDR1 is LNHNV and CDR2 is YYDKDF in the germline V gene (reference sequence). There are 12 residues in the CDR3. CDR3 sequence reads: CATRFPNTEAFF. The CDR3 nucleotides are TGTGCCACCAGATTTCCGAACACTGAAGCTTTCTTT.

This clonotype has a count of ten or more. The rearrangement links TRBV7-2 to TRBJ1-1; 8 nucleotides line up with TRBD1. Germline V CDR1 and CDR2: SGHTA, FQGNSA. V was clipped by 6 bases and J by 1 base; unmatched bases: 7. The CDR3 covers 15 residues. DNA for the CDR3: TGTGCCAGCAGTTTACTCAGGGGGCCGAACACTGAAGCTTTCTTT. It translates to CASSLLRGPNTEAFF.

This clonotype was seen more than once but under ten times. The chain has TRBV27 and TRBJ2-7; D remains unclear. Germline values: CDR1 MNHEY, CDR2 SMNVEV (reference sequence). The CDR3 runs to 15 residues. V was cut by 6 bases and J by 1 base, with 16 bases left in between. CDR3 DNA: TGTGCCAGCAGCCAGCTGGACGCAGAATCCTACGAGCAGTACTTC. Residues: CASSQLDAESYEQYF.

This chain uses TRBV20-1 with TRBJ2-1; 10 bases are shared with TRBD2. This CDR3 region has 15 residues. Germline trimming cut 0 bases from V and 12 bases from J; bases unmatched to any gene: 11. Germline V gene lookup returns CDR1 DFQATT and CDR2 SNEGSKA (reference sequence). This CDR3 reads CSARDMASGSIGQFF. CDR3 DNA: TGCAGTGCTAGAGATATGGCTAGCGGGAGTATTGGGCAGTTCTTC.

This clonotype has only a few counts. This chain connects TRBV11-2 to TRBJ2-7; TRBD2 matches at 7 bases. This CDR3 region has 18 residues. V lost 3 bases and J lost 4; bases outside the gene matches: 18. In germline, CDR1 is SGHAT, CDR2 FQNNGV. CDR3 loop: CASSFRTDGLGVSYEQYF. CDR3 DNA sequence: TGTGCCAGCAGCTTTAGAACAGACGGACTAGGGGTTTCTTACGAGCAGTACTTC. Supplemented by reference TRBV11-2 and TRBJ2-7, the full variable domain reads EAGVAQSPRYKIIEKRQSVAFWCNPISGHATLYWYQQILGQGPKLLIQFQNNGVVDDSQLPKDRFSAERLKGVDSTLKIQPAKLEDSAVYLCASSFRTDGLGVSYEQYFGPGTRLTVT.

This clonotype was picked up many times. J is TRBJ2-3 and V is TRBV28; D is unclear. V was trimmed by 6 bases and J by 0 bases, leaving 7 bases between them. This CDR3 contains 13 residues. Germline CDR1 reads MDHEN; CDR2 reads SYDVKM. The CDR3 coding sequence is TGTGCCAGCAGAGACGGTAGCACAGATACGCAGTATTTT. Its translation is CASRDGSTDTQYF.

This clonotype was seen at least ten times. This chain links TRBV11-3 with TRBJ2-1, with 7 bases matching TRBD2. CDR3 length: 16 amino acids. Germline V gene sequence: CDR1 SGHNT, CDR2 YENEEA. Germline trimming cut 5 bases from V and 8 bases from J; bases unmatched to any gene: 15. The chain's CDR3 is CASSPGTTRELDEQFF. The DNA of the CDR3 is TGTGCCAGCAGCCCGGGGACTACCCGGGAGTTGGATGAGCAGTTCTTC.

This clonotype has a count of ten or more. As DNA, the CDR3 is TGTGCCAGCAGCTTAGATGCGGCGGACAGGGGGCGGTGGGGCTACACCTTC. Translation: CASSLDAADRGRWGYTF. V gene TRBV11-2 combines with J gene TRBJ1-2, with TRBD1 identical over 11 bases. This CDR3 has 17 amino acids. Germline V gene sequence: CDR1 SGHAT, CDR2 FQNNGV. J lost 8 bases, V lost 0 bases, and 11 bases had no gene match.

The CDR3 protein is CASSLGLRSGANVLTF. The CDR3 nucleotides are TGTGCCAGCAGCTTGGGGCTGAGGTCTGGGGCCAACGTCCTGACTTTC. The rearrangement uses TRBV5-4 and TRBJ2-6; no clear D gene. Trimming pared 0 bases from V and 1 base from J, leaving 8 bases between. The germline gives CDR1 SGHNT, CDR2 YYREEE (reference sequence). This CDR3 has 16 amino acids.

The chain has TRBV6-1 and TRBJ2-1; TRBD2 aligns across 11 bases. Trimming took 6 bases from V and 3 from J; bases not matched to a gene: 4. CDR3 length equals 15 residues. Germline V gene data show CDR1 as MNHNS and CDR2 as SASEGT. The CDR3: CASRETSGNYNEQFF. The CDR3, as DNA: TGTGCCAGCAGGGAGACTAGCGGGAACTACAATGAGCAGTTCTTC.

In this sample, this clonotype turned up many times. V usage is TRBV9 and J usage is TRBJ2-5; a possible D gene is TRBD2 (6 bases). The CDR3 loop spans 17 amino acids. Trimming took 0 bases from V and 2 from J, leaving 17 bases between them. Germline CDR1 SGDLS, CDR2 YYNGEE. The CDR3 DNA sequence: TGTGCCAGCAGCGTAGGCACTTCTAGAGGAGGGCAAGAGACCCAGTACTTC. The encoded protein is CASSVGTSRGGQETQYF.

This clonotype showed up just once. This chain joins TRBV9 and TRBJ2-2, with a tentative D call TRBD1 (5 bases). With 3 bases removed from V and 6 bases from J, the gap between germline ends came to 18 bases. Per the germline V gene, CDR1 is SGDLS and CDR2 is YYNGEE. CDR3 length equals 16 residues. CDR3 protein: CASSAYGAPLPGELFF. CDR3 nucleotide sequence: TGTGCCAGCAGCGCCTATGGGGCCCCTCTGCCCGGGGAGCTGTTTTTT.

This chain connects TRBV29-1 to TRBJ2-1, with D hard to call. Trimming took 5 bases from V and 7 from J, leaving 15 bases between them. CDR3 length equals 13 residues. Germline lookup yields CDR1 SQVTM and CDR2 ANQGSEA. This chain's CDR3 is CSVYQPVTNEQFF. As DNA, the CDR3 is TGCAGCGTTTATCAGCCAGTAACAAATGAGCAGTTCTTC.

This clonotype was found many times. V is TRBV11-2 and J is TRBJ2-2; 9 nucleotides align to TRBD1. The CDR3 is 16 amino acids. The germline CDR1 and CDR2 sequences are SGHAT and FQNNGV. The V gene end was trimmed by 1 base and the J gene end by 4 bases; junction bases not matched to a gene: 4. The CDR3 here is CASSLVTGGFTGELFF. The CDR3 region has the DNA TGTGCCAGCAGCTTAGTTACAGGGGGCTTCACCGGGGAGCTGTTTTTT.

The sample holds many counts of this clonotype. The chain employs TRBV19 and TRBJ2-2, with D unresolved. The CDR3 is made up of 13 amino acids. V lost 7 bases and J 6 bases, leaving 12 bases between the germline ends. Germline CDR1 and CDR2: LNHDA and SQIVND (reference sequence). The CDR3: CASIADVAGELFF. Here the CDR3 DNA reads TGTGCCAGTATCGCAGACGTGGCCGGGGAGCTGTTTTTT.